A selection of T cell receptor beta chains follows, all from one sample in a study of relationships among human T cell subsets. Using its own MiXCR run on the multiplex PCR reads, TCRdb lists one record per CDR3 protein. The profile covers 13,000 to 15,000 distinct CDR3 sequences, with over 45% appearing a single time and roughly 2% taken by the ten largest. The sequenced sample consisted of Tregs sorted from blood. The receptors originated from a man aged 35-49 years in good health. The conserved cysteine and the conserved F or W are not part of the CDR3 here. D genes are given only for firm matches. The size entry is marked missing in some rows and otherwise reads once, few, many or a size class.

>.|10|TRBJ1-1|.|TRBV5-1
ASKYGNTEAF
>.|12|TRBJ1-1|.|TRBV6-1
ASSEGSLPTEAS
>TRBD1|13|TRBJ2-7|.|TRBV27
ASSRSGTGTYEQY
>.|10|TRBJ2-7|once|TRBV28
ASGDGGREQY
>.|10|TRBJ2-3|.|TRBV24-1
ATGTLGDTQY
>.|13|TRBJ2-1|.|TRBV20-1
SASPRSGSYNEQF
>.|11|TRBJ2-1|.|TRBV6-6
ASTNNVYNEQF
>.|11|TRBJ1-1|few|TRBV7-6
ASSLEETVEAF
>.|11|TRBJ2-2|.|TRBV11-2
ASSLSGSGELF
>.|10|TRBJ2-3|.|TRBV11-2
ASSLAVDTQY
>.|12|TRBJ2-1|.|TRBV5-1
ASSFTGTRNEQF
>.|10|TRBJ2-3|.|TRBV5-1
ASSLDTDTQY
>.|13|TRBJ1-2|.|TRBV19
ASSIGRGRGYGYT
>.|13|TRBJ2-5|.|TRBV6-5
ASSSSGAGQGTQY
>TRBD1|12|TRBJ1-1|few|TRBV28
ASSFGGQGAQAF
>.|12|TRBJ2-3|.|TRBV5-1
ASRFATSSDTQY
>.|13|TRBJ2-3|few|TRBV7-6
ASSSLGPAGDTQY
>.|13|TRBJ2-5|.|TRBV5-1
ASRYVTSRQETQY
>TRBD1|14|TRBJ2-3|.|TRBV6-5
ASSYGSGGSTDTQY
>.|11|TRBJ1-3|.|TRBV11-2
ASSLALGNTIY
>.|10|TRBJ2-6|few|TRBV6-6
ATASGANVLT
>.|12|TRBJ2-7|once|TRBV5-5
ASSPNARGYEQY
>TRBD1|13|TRBJ2-7|.|TRBV5-1
ASSLPRQGAYEQY
>TRBD2|13|TRBJ2-7|.|TRBV5-4
ASSRDYRSSYEQY
>TRBD2|11|TRBJ2-1|.|TRBV28
ATRTSRYNEQF